These T cell receptor beta chains were read from a single sample in a study of T cell responses to AZD1222 COVID-19 vaccine. The method was immunoSEQ multiplex PCR; TCRdb's version includes in-frame clones alone and lacks a portion of them. The sample shows about 160,000 clones, over 75% of them seen only once. The specimen comprised peripheral blood, sampled on day 0 of AZD1222 vaccination. The receptors derive from an adult in good health. Both conserved end residues are part of each CDR3. The D gene is left open where the match is weak. Not all rows give a size; the values are once, few, many and, for expanded clones, a class.

V gene,J gene,clone size,D gene,CDR3 protein,CDR3 DNA
TRBV9,TRBJ2-7,-,-,CASSPQRRDYEQYF,TGTGCCAGCAGCCCCCAACGTCGGGATTACGAGCAGTACTTC
TRBV6-2/TRBV6-3,TRBJ1-1,-,-,CASSQDLAGRQSAFF,TGTGCCAGCAGTCAAGATTTAGCAGGGCGGCAATCAGCTTTCTTT
TRBV5-8,TRBJ1-2,once,-,CASSFITDNYGYTF,TGTGCCAGCAGCTTTATTACTGATAACTATGGCTACACCTTC
TRBV7-2,TRBJ1-2,-,-,CASSLGQELLDGYTF,TGTGCCAGCAGCTTAGGACAGGAGCTACTAGATGGCTACACCTTC
TRBV11-1,TRBJ1-3,once,-,CASSFGFSGNTIYF,TGTGCCAGCAGCTTCGGGTTCTCTGGAAACACCATATATTTT
TRBV12-3/TRBV12-4,TRBJ1-2,-,TRBD1,CASSGTAYGYTF,TGTGCCAGCAGCGGGACAGCCTATGGCTACACCTTC
TRBV30,TRBJ1-1,-,-,CAWDHWNTEAFF,TGTGCCTGGGACCATTGGAACACTGAAGCTTTCTTT
TRBV19,TRBJ2-2,-,-,CASSILNTGELFF,TGTGCCAGTAGTATCCTCAACACCGGGGAGCTGTTTTTT
TRBV6-5,TRBJ2-3,-,-,CASRGKGARTDTQYF,TGTGCCAGCAGGGGGAAAGGGGCTAGGACAGATACGCAGTATTTT
TRBV7-2,TRBJ2-7,few,TRBD1,CASSLVWTGSHEQYF,TGTGCCAGCAGCTTAGTTTGGACAGGGTCACACGAGCAGTACTTC
TRBV6-5,TRBJ2-2,-,-,CASSYSYANTGELFF,TGTGCCAGCAGTTACTCGTACGCGAACACCGGGGAGCTGTTTTTT
TRBV18,TRBJ2-1,-,TRBD2,CASSPPASGFNEQFF,TGTGCCAGCTCACCACCGGCTAGCGGGTTTAATGAGCAGTTCTTC
TRBV4-3,TRBJ1-2,once,-,CASSQDRDYGYTF,TGCGCCAGCAGCCAAGACAGGGACTATGGCTACACCTTC
TRBV10-2,TRBJ2-1,-,-,CASSGRASNDNNEQFF,TGCGCCAGCAGTGGAAGGGCCTCAAATGATAACAATGAGCAGTTCTTC
TRBV5-1,TRBJ1-4,-,-,CASSLGASTNEKLFF,TGCGCCAGCAGCTTGGGAGCTTCAACTAATGAAAAACTGTTTTTT
TRBV20-1,TRBJ1-2,once,-,CSARDNYGYTF,TGCAGTGCTAGAGATAACTATGGCTACACCTTC
TRBV27,TRBJ2-6,once,-,CASSWSGANVLTF,TGTGCCAGCAGTTGGAGTGGGGCCAACGTCCTGACTTTC
TRBV9,TRBJ1-1,-,-,CASSAGTREDTEAFF,TGTGCCAGCAGCGCCGGGACCCGAGAGGACACTGAAGCTTTCTTT
TRBV5-1,TRBJ1-4,few,-,CASRIQGSNEKLFF,TGCGCCAGCAGGATCCAGGGGTCTAATGAAAAACTGTTTTTT
TRBV4-1,TRBJ1-2,few,TRBD1,CASSYPGQGYGYTF,TGCGCCAGCAGCTACCCGGGACAGGGGTATGGCTACACCTTC
TRBV14,TRBJ2-2,-,-,CASSQQWGTVGELFF,TGTGCCAGCAGCCAACAGTGGGGGACTGTCGGGGAGCTGTTTTTT
TRBV11-2,TRBJ2-7,-,-,CASSSSDFYEQYF,TGTGCCAGCAGCTCCTCAGACTTTTACGAGCAGTACTTC
TRBV27,TRBJ1-5,once,TRBD1,CARIRDRGSSNQPQHF,TGTGCCAGAATCCGGGACAGGGGGTCCTCTAATCAGCCCCAGCATTTT
TRBV19,TRBJ1-5,-,-,CASSPGLNQPQHF,TGTGCCAGTAGTCCCGGGTTGAATCAGCCCCAGCATTTT
TRBV11-3,TRBJ2-2,once,-,CASSTPSGFTGELFF,TGTGCCAGCAGCACACCGTCCGGGTTCACCGGGGAGCTGTTTTTT
TRBV19,TRBJ2-2,-,-,CASSSQGGYGELFF,TGTGCCAGTAGTTCCCAGGGTGGGTACGGGGAGCTGTTTTTT
TRBV30,TRBJ1-1,-,-,CAWSVQGYTEAFF,TGTGCCTGGAGTGTTCAGGGGTACACTGAAGCTTTCTTT
TRBV7-8,TRBJ2-7,-,TRBD1,CASLPGQGNYEQYF,TGTGCCAGCTTGCCGGGACAGGGGAATTACGAGCAGTACTTC
TRBV11-3,TRBJ1-4,once,TRBD1,CASSAQGAANEKLFF,TGTGCCAGCAGCGCCCAGGGGGCGGCTAATGAAAAACTGTTTTTT